This is a list of T cell receptor beta chains from one sample in a study of T cells in Graves' hyperthyroidism and ophthalmopathy. MiXCR, applied by TCRdb to the multiplex PCR reads, yields one record per CDR3 protein. In the table there are about 580,000 distinct CDR3 sequences, approximately 15% of which are singletons. Sequenced sample: blood. The receptors come from a woman aged 25-40 years with Graves' hyperthyroidism that later progressed to Graves' ophthalmopathy. The CDR3 runs from the conserved cysteine through the conserved F or W. D genes are given only for firm matches. Size is omitted from some rows. Given values are once, few, many or a class for expanded clones.

D gene	CDR3 length	clone size	V gene	J gene	CDR3 DNA	CDR3 protein
TRBD1	19	many	TRBV7-2	TRBJ2-1	TGTGCCAGCAGCTTAGTGGTACTTATACAGGGGAGCTCCTACAATGAGCAGTTCTTC	CASSLVVLIQGSSYNEQFF
.	13	few	TRBV25-1	TRBJ2-1	TGTGCCAGCACGCGTACGGGCTACAATGAGCAGTTCTTC	CASTRTGYNEQFF
TRBD1	16	few	TRBV7-2	TRBJ1-2	TGTGCCAGCAGCTTTGGGCCGGACAGGTTGTTCTATGGCTACACCTTC	CASSFGPDRLFYGYTF
.	17	many	TRBV19	TRBJ2-1	TGTGCCAGTAGTAGCCCCAAGGGGGGGGGATCGTACAATGAGCAGTTCTTC	CASSSPKGGGSYNEQFF
.	14	few	TRBV7-9	TRBJ2-5	TGTGCCAGCAGCTTAGAGGGCAACCAAGAGACCCAGTACTTC	CASSLEGNQETQYF
TRBD1	16	many	TRBV5-6	TRBJ2-7	TGTGCCAGCAGTCCAAACCCCAACCGGGACAGCTACGAGCAGTACTTC	CASSPNPNRDSYEQYF
TRBD1	13	many	TRBV30	TRBJ2-7	TGTGCCTGGAGTCACGGACAGGGCTACGAGCAGTACTTC	CAWSHGQGYEQYF
TRBD2	14	.	TRBV20-1	TRBJ2-2	TGCAGTGCTAGAAATAGCGGGAGCACCGGGGAGCTGTTTTTT	CSARNSGSTGELFF
TRBD1	15	many	TRBV6-1	TRBJ2-7	TGTGCCAGCGGAAGGTCGGGACAGGGTTCCTACGAGCAGTACTTC	CASGRSGQGSYEQYF
.	12	many	TRBV30	TRBJ1-1	TGTGCCTGGGCCCAACCGGCCGCTGAAGCTTTCTTT	CAWAQPAAEAFF
.	12	few	TRBV10-3	TRBJ2-1	TGTGCCATCAGTGAGTCGGGATATGAGCAGTTCTTC	CAISESGYEQFF
.	13	few	TRBV7-8	TRBJ1-4	TGTGCCAGCAGGCGGAGTTCGAATGAAAAACTGTTTTTT	CASRRSSNEKLFF
TRBD2	14	many	TRBV7-9	TRBJ2-7	TGTGCCAGCGGCGTGGCGGGAGGTGGTTACGAGCAGTACTTC	CASGVAGGGYEQYF
TRBD2	17	many	TRBV28	TRBJ2-1	TGTGCCAGCAGTCCCTCCCGGAGTGGGAGGGCCCAGAATGAGCAGTTCTTC	CASSPSRSGRAQNEQFF
.	12	many	TRBV28	TRBJ1-1	TGTGCCAGCAGTTTGGGGGGGGGCCGAGCTTTCTTT	CASSLGGGRAFF
.	15	.	TRBV5-1	TRBJ1-6	TGCGCCAGCGCGCCCGGGCCCGACTATAATTCACCCCTCCACTTT	CASAPGPDYNSPLHF
.	16	.	TRBV3-1	TRBJ1-1	TGTGCCAGCAGCCAAGGGATGACAGGAGGGAACACTGAAGCTTTCTTT	CASSQGMTGGNTEAFF
.	13	many	TRBV11-2	TRBJ2-5	TGTGCCAGCAGCCAAACAGGCTTGAAGACCCAGTACTTC	CASSQTGLKTQYF
.	14	many	TRBV28	TRBJ2-7	TGTGCCAGCAGCAACATCCCAGGGATAGGCGAGCAGTACTTC	CASSNIPGIGEQYF
.	14	many	TRBV11-3	TRBJ1-3	TGTGCCAGCAGCTACCCGGGGCCAGGAAACACCATATATTTT	CASSYPGPGNTIYF
TRBD1	14	many	TRBV2	TRBJ2-7	TGTGCCAGCACCAGACGGGACAGCTCCTACGAGCAGTACTTC	CASTRRDSSYEQYF
TRBD2	13	.	TRBV19	TRBJ2-7	TGTGCCAGTAGTATGCGGGGGGCCTACGAGCAGTACTTC	CASSMRGAYEQYF
.	14	many	TRBV20-1	TRBJ1-1	TGCAGTGCCTCCTCCGGGACCCTGAACACTGAAGCTTTCTTT	CSASSGTLNTEAFF
TRBD2	15	few	TRBV20-1	TRBJ2-3	TGCAGTGCTAGAGATCTAGCGGGAAGAGGAGATACGCAGTATTTT	CSARDLAGRGDTQYF
TRBD2	15	.	TRBV20-1	TRBJ2-5	TGCAGTGCTAGGAAGACTAGCGGGAGCCAAGAGACCCAGTACTTC	CSARKTSGSQETQYF
.	12	few	TRBV5-1	TRBJ2-5	TGCGCCAGCAGCAATCCCCAAGAGACCCAGTACTTC	CASSNPQETQYF
.	15	many	TRBV9	TRBJ2-7	TGTGCCAGCAGCGTAGGGCAGGCGGTTCGGGACGAGCAGTACTTC	CASSVGQAVRDEQYF
.	12	many	TRBV3-1	TRBJ1-2	TGTGCCAGCAGCCGGCAGATTTATGGCTACACCTTC	CASSRQIYGYTF
TRBD1	16	many	TRBV28	TRBJ2-7	TGTGCCAGCAGCCGAGAATCCGGGACAGGGGTGAACGAGCAGTACTTC	CASSRESGTGVNEQYF
TRBD1	16	few	TRBV24-1	TRBJ1-5	TGTGCCACCAGTGATCCCGGGACAGGGGGCCCTCAGCCCCAGCATTTT	CATSDPGTGGPQPQHF